This T cell receptor beta chain was identified in a study of blood T cell repertoires in COVID-19. Generated by immunoSEQ multiplex PCR, the TCRdb table keeps only in-frame clones and is missing some. The sample lists around 200,000 clones; approximately 90% were seen once. With 3 bases clipped from V and 6 bases from J, the junction kept 6 bases outside the gene matches. This CDR3 has 16 residues. The germline V gene has CDR1 KGHSH and CDR2 LQKENI. The receptor was isolated from an elderly man with acute or convalescent COVID-19. Sequencing was performed on peripheral blood. The chain links TRBV18 to TRBJ2-1; 12 bases agree with TRBD2. CDR3 loop: CASSPLAGGRGNEQFF. CDR3 coding DNA: TGTGCCAGCTCACCCCTAGCGGGAGGGAGGGGCAATGAGCAGTTCTTC.